This is a list of T cell receptor beta chains from one sample in a study of regulatory T cells in long-lasting Graves disease. One entry per CDR3 protein, called by TCRdb with MiXCR from the multiplex PCR reads. The profile covers about 300,000 distinct CDR3 sequences, with 22% appearing a single time and about 56% taken by the ten largest. The starting material was peripheral blood mononuclear cells (PBMCs), obtained when the disease was refractory, from a patient treated with antithyroid drugs. These receptors all come from a female donor with Graves disease. Both conserved end residues are part of each CDR3. Each record gives: V gene, J gene, clone size, CDR3 protein. Expanded clones are given a class, and other clones once, few, many or no size at all.

TRBV12-3/TRBV12-4,TRBJ2-1,few,CASSLVATVYNEQFF
TRBV9,TRBJ2-3,few,CASSAGLAGADTQYF
TRBV5-1,TRBJ2-1,.,CASSFSDEQFF
TRBV10-3,TRBJ2-7,.,CAISPGNEQYF
TRBV5-1,TRBJ1-1,few,CASRWAANTEAFF
TRBV6-1,TRBJ2-5,few,CASSTDGTQYF
TRBV20-1,TRBJ2-5,.,CSGVRYGDQETQYF
TRBV2,TRBJ2-7,few,CASSGAQFRYEQYF
TRBV4-1,TRBJ2-4,few,CASSQEGTSGSDIQYF
TRBV12-3/TRBV12-4,TRBJ2-7,many,CASSTTGTSSYEQYF
TRBV30,TRBJ1-2,.,CAWTWTESMGGYTF
TRBV24-1,TRBJ1-5,few,CATPTGNQPQHF
TRBV6-1,TRBJ2-2,few,CASNPASVAGELFF
TRBV11-2,TRBJ1-6,many,CASSPYGSGNSPLHF
TRBV7-2,TRBJ1-1,.,CASSLRVTAEAFF
TRBV5-1,TRBJ2-7,many,CASSLEGSHEQYF
TRBV9,TRBJ2-7,few,CASSVETVPYYEQYF
TRBV6-5,TRBJ1-1,.,CASSYGQSTEAFF
TRBV19,TRBJ1-5,.,CASSIGQSSNQPQHF
TRBV28,TRBJ1-2,many,CASRSTGKKLEGYTF
TRBV7-9,TRBJ2-7,.,CASSPTDSYEQYF
TRBV28,TRBJ2-7,many,CASSSRLAVHEQYF
TRBV7-2,TRBJ2-7,.,CASSLTRDRDHEQYF
TRBV28,TRBJ2-7,many,CASRAHTSGSPYEQYF
TRBV11-2,TRBJ2-7,many,CASSSDSFPLSYEQYF
TRBV28,TRBJ1-4,many,CASSSSQGRWKLFF